This entry describes one TCR beta chain. Sequencing used immunoSEQ multiplex PCR; TCRdb keeps in-frame clones, though not all of them. The sample carries about 270,000 clones, about 91% recorded once. The V gene lost 0 bases and the J gene lost 4 bases, with 10 bases spanning the gap. CDR1 and CDR2 from the germline V gene are MNHEY and SVGEGT. The CDR3 length is 15 residues. This specimen belongs to a study of blood T cell repertoires in COVID-19. Looking at the study overall: Specimens from acute and convalescent COVID-19 originated in the United States, Italy and Spain. The analysed material was cDNA or gDNA that came from T cells, B-cell-depleted T cells, or PBMCs.

Recruitment covered 20 to 25 US areas and drew participants whose ages spanned roughly 18 to 89 years. The chain uses TRBV6-2 or TRBV6-3 and TRBJ2-1, with TRBD2 as a possible D gene (5 bases). The sequence was collected from a woman aged 40 to 55 with acute COVID-19. Sequencing was performed on PBMCs or T cells enriched from blood (not recorded which). In DNA, the CDR3 is TGTGCCAGCAGTTACTCCACTAGGGAATACAATGAGCAGTTCTTC. It codes for CASSYSTREYNEQFF.